This T cell receptor (beta chain) was sequenced in a study of shared clonotypes between healthy human individuals. As to this clone: Other nucleotide sequences in the sample specify the same CDR3.

TCRdb's copy holds only in-frame clones and misses some; the assay was immunoSEQ multiplex PCR. The table shows about 2.3 million clones, with 85% to 95% occurring only once. V gave up 5 bases and J gave up 3 bases, with 11 bases separating them. Germline V lookup: CDR1 SGHVS, CDR2 FQNEAQ. This CDR3 comprises 15 residues. J is TRBJ2-6 and V is TRBV7-8; D may be TRBD2 (6 bases). Input material: naive CD4+ T cells from PBMCs. Subset: CD45RA+ positively selected. The TCR originated in a man aged 18-30 years in good health. Some clones in this sample may be carry-over from other donors' samples. The CDR3 loop is CASSAGRSGANVLTF. The CDR3, as DNA: TGTGCCAGCAGCGCCGGGAGAAGTGGGGCCAACGTCCTGACTTTC. Supplemented by reference TRBV7-8 and TRBJ2-6, the full variable domain reads GAGVSQSPRYKVAKRGQDVALRCDPISGHVSLFWYQQALGQGPEFLTYFQNEAQLDKSGLPSDRFFAERPEGSVSTLKIQRTQQEDSAVYLCASSAGRSGANVLTFGAGSRLTVL.